The 27 T cell receptor beta chains below were found in one sample sequenced in a study of blood T cell repertoires in COVID-19. Clones were read by immunoSEQ multiplex PCR, and TCRdb kept only the in-frame ones, dropping some. The table shows around 150,000 clones, with around 85% occurring only once. Sequences were obtained from peripheral blood. These receptor sequences come from a man aged 70-80 years with acute or convalescent COVID-19.

The chain carries TRBV9 and TRBJ1-4, with D maybe TRBD1 (5 bases). Germline loops: CDR1 SGDLS, CDR2 YYNGEE. V lost 0 bases to trimming and J lost 5 bases, with 11 bases between them. The CDR3 has 15 residues. CDR3 residues: CASSVGGGGNEKLFF. CDR3 nucleotide sequence: TGTGCCAGCAGCGTAGGCGGGGGTGGAAATGAAAAACTGTTTTTT.

CDR3 loop: CASNRGASGANVLTF. The DNA for the CDR3 is TGTGCCAGCAATCGGGGTGCGAGTGGGGCCAACGTCCTGACTTTC. The chain joins TRBV6-5 to TRBJ2-6; weak D call: TRBD2 (5 bases). With 7 bases removed from V and 3 bases from J, the gap between germline ends came to 13 bases. CDR3 size: 15 residues. From germline, CDR1 is MNHEY and CDR2 SVGAGI.

This clone was seen a few times. The J gene is TRBJ2-7, the V gene TRBV27, with 7 bases that match TRBD2. The V segment lost 2 bases and the J segment 6 bases; nucleotides outside the gene matches: 4. CDR3 length: 13 residues. The germline gives CDR1 MNHEY, CDR2 SMNVEV (reference sequence). CDR3 in amino acids: CASSLGGGGEQYF. CDR3 coding DNA: TGTGCCAGCAGTTTAGGCGGCGGGGGCGAGCAGTACTTC.

V gene TRBV5-8 combines with J gene TRBJ1-1; D not certain. The CDR3 is 13 residues long. From germline, CDR1 is SGHTS and CDR2 YDEGEE. V lost 1 base, J lost 2 bases, and 6 bases lay in between. DNA for the CDR3: TGTGCCAGCAGCTTGCGGGGAAACACTGAAGCTTTCTTT. Residues: CASSLRGNTEAFF.

This chain joins TRBV29-1 and TRBJ2-7; 9 bases agree with TRBD2. The CDR3 consists of 14 residues. Germline CDR1 is SQVTM and CDR2 is ANQGSEA. V lost 3 bases, J lost 0 bases, and 3 bases stayed unmatched. The CDR3 nucleotides read TGCAGCGTTGAGCTAGCGGGGTCCTCCTACGAGCAGTACTTC. Translating gives CSVELAGSSYEQYF.

The J gene is TRBJ1-4, the V gene TRBV10-1, with D perhaps matching TRBD1 (5 bases). The CDR3 loop spans 16 amino acids. V lost 4 bases to trimming and J lost 10 bases, with 22 bases between them. The germline gives CDR1 WNHNN, CDR2 SYGVQD (reference sequence). The CDR3 protein is CASSAVSTGNPRKLFF. CDR3 nucleotides: TGCGCCAGCAGTGCCGTGTCAACAGGAAACCCTAGAAAACTGTTTTTT.

This chain uses TRBV4-1 with TRBJ2-2, with no clear D. V was cut by 0 bases and J by 0 bases, with 14 bases left in between. The CDR3 is 18 residues long. The germline gives CDR1 MGHRA, CDR2 YSYEKL. This CDR3 is CASSQDLIGEANTGELFF. CDR3 DNA sequence: TGCGCCAGCAGCCAAGATCTTATAGGCGAGGCGAACACCGGGGAGCTGTTTTTT.

The chain couples TRBV11-3 to TRBJ2-1; D not certain. The CDR3 is made up of 11 amino acids. Looked up from germline, CDR1 is SGHNT and CDR2 is YENEEA. Trimming removed 5 bases from V and 8 bases from J, with 7 bases in between. The CDR3 DNA reads as TGTGCCAGCAGCCGAACGGATGAGCAGTTCTTC. Translating it yields CASSRTDEQFF. The full variable domain, its missing parts supplied by reference TRBV11-3 and TRBJ2-1, is EAGVVQSPRYKIIEKKQPVAFWCNPISGHNTLYWYLQNLGQGPELLIRYENEEAVDDSQLPKDRFSAERLKGVDSTLKIQPAELGDSAVYLCASSRTDEQFFGPGTRLTVL.

The chain carries TRBV7-2 and TRBJ2-7; TRBD2 aligns across 8 bases. This CDR3 contains 15 residues. With V trimmed by 1 base and J by 1 base, 3 bases remained unmatched. CDR1 is SGHTA and CDR2 is FQGNSA in the germline V gene. The CDR3 spells CASSLVGTSSYEQYF. The CDR3 DNA follows: TGTGCCAGCAGCTTAGTCGGGACTAGTTCCTACGAGCAGTACTTC.

This chain joins TRBV2 and TRBJ1-4, with 9 bases matching TRBD1. The V segment lost 6 bases and the J segment 7 bases; nucleotides outside the gene matches: 3. This CDR3 contains 13 residues. The germline CDR1 and CDR2 sequences are SNHLY and FYNNEI. The CDR3 DNA sequence: TGTGCCAGCAGGACAGGGGGTAGTGAAAAACTGTTTTTT. Its translation: CASRTGGSEKLFF.

This clone was observed a single time. The V call is TRBV28, the J call TRBJ2-5; D is possibly TRBD1 (5 bases). The CDR3 has 13 amino acids. Trimming shortened V by 4 bases and J by 5 bases, and 11 bases separated the two germline ends. CDR1 is MDHEN and CDR2 is SYDVKM in the germline V gene. This CDR3 reads CASSSPPGETQYF. CDR3 bases: TGTGCCAGCAGTTCCCCGCCAGGGGAGACCCAGTACTTC.

This chain connects TRBV18 to TRBJ2-1, with TRBD2 matching 15 bases. The germline CDR1 and CDR2 sequences are KGHSH and LQKENI. There are 18 residues in the CDR3. The junction had 9 bases not matched to a gene; V was cut back by 3 bases and J by 6 bases. CDR3 nucleotide sequence: TGTGCCAGCTCACCCGGGACTAGCGGGAGGTCGCCCCCCAATGAGCAGTTCTTC. It codes for CASSPGTSGRSPPNEQFF.

The V call is TRBV4-2, the J call TRBJ2-2, with 8 bases fitting TRBD1. Germline CDR1 reads LGHNA; CDR2 reads YNFKEQ. The CDR3 totals 19 residues. The V and J ends lost 3 bases and 0 bases, in that order; junction bases with no gene match: 12. The CDR3 loop is CASSHAPGEQGANTGELFF. The DNA for the CDR3 is TGTGCCAGCAGCCATGCGCCCGGTGAACAGGGGGCGAACACCGGGGAGCTGTTTTTT.

The chain links TRBV19 to TRBJ2-5; 9 bases align to TRBD1. The germline V gene encodes CDR1 LNHDA and CDR2 SQIVND (reference sequence). V dropped 4 bases and J dropped 4; count of bases not matched to a gene: 4. There are 14 residues in the CDR3. CDR3 in DNA: TGTGCCAGTAGTAGGACAGGGGTGGGAGAGACCCAGTACTTC. Protein: CASSRTGVGETQYF.

The CDR3 DNA sequence: TGCGCCAGCAGCCTAAAGACAGGGGGGGCTTCCTACGAGCAGTACTTC. Encoded protein: CASSLKTGGASYEQYF. This chain links TRBV5-1 with TRBJ2-7; 9 bases agree with TRBD1. The V segment lost 4 bases and the J segment 1 base; nucleotides outside the gene matches: 9. This CDR3 has 16 residues. Germline V lookup: CDR1 SGHRS, CDR2 YFSETQ.

The chain employs TRBV5-1 and TRBJ2-2; maybe TRBD1 (6 bases). Germline CDR1 reads SGHRS; CDR2 reads YFSETQ. V lost 4 bases, J lost 8 bases, and 18 bases lay in between. This CDR3 is 15 amino acids long. CDR3 protein: CASSSSRGISGELFF. DNA for the CDR3: TGCGCCAGCAGCAGCTCCAGGGGAATTTCGGGGGAGCTGTTTTTT.

This chain links TRBV25-1 with TRBJ2-5; perhaps TRBD2 as D (5 bases). The CDR3 is 14 residues long. CDR1 MGHDK and CDR2 SYGVNS come from the germline V gene. Trimming left V 1 base short and J 5 bases short, with 11 bases between. CDR3 in amino acids: CASSEWKGSETQYF. In DNA form, the CDR3 reads TGTGCCAGCAGTGAATGGAAAGGGAGTGAGACCCAGTACTTC.

The gene calls are TRBV29-1 and TRBJ2-4; unclear D gene. The length of the CDR3 is 10 residues. CDR1 and CDR2 (germline): SQVTM, ANQGSEA. V dropped 5 bases and J dropped 8 bases, with 7 bases sitting between them. The CDR3 here is CSVRHDIQYF. The CDR3 bases are TGCAGCGTTCGACATGACATTCAGTACTTC.

The chain links TRBV5-8 to TRBJ1-5, with D maybe TRBD1 (6 bases). CDR1 is SGHTS and CDR2 is YDEGEE in the germline V gene. This CDR3 is built from 14 residues. The germline V and J ends were trimmed by 1 base and 4 bases, with 9 bases remaining between them. The CDR3 DNA is TGTGCCAGCAGCTTGAGGGGGGGAAATCAGCCCCAGCATTTT. Translating it yields CASSLRGGNQPQHF.

This chain connects TRBV7-2 to TRBJ2-1; 14 bases are shared with TRBD2. The germline V gene has CDR1 SGHTA and CDR2 FQGNSA. Trimming cost V 5 bases and J 9 bases; bases outside gene matches: 15. The CDR3 spans 18 residues. The CDR3 loop is CASSLRRLAGGPWFEQFF. DNA of the CDR3: TGTGCCAGCAGCCTACGCCGACTAGCGGGAGGGCCGTGGTTTGAGCAGTTCTTC.

The chain uses TRBV28 and TRBJ1-1; D gene unclear. Trimming took off 5 bases at V and 0 bases at J, with 7 bases between the two ends. This CDR3 has 13 amino acids. Germline V lookup: CDR1 MDHEN, CDR2 SYDVKM. Here the CDR3 reads CASSPGVNTEAFF. In nucleotides, the CDR3 is TGTGCCAGCAGTCCCGGTGTGAACACTGAAGCTTTCTTT.

The V and J genes are TRBV2 and TRBJ2-3; no clear D. With 3 bases removed from V and 2 bases from J, the gap between germline ends came to 6 bases. This CDR3 spans 13 amino acids. CDR1 SNHLY and CDR2 FYNNEI come from the germline V gene. The CDR3 loop reads CASSDQVTDTQYF. The CDR3 DNA sequence: TGTGCCAGCAGTGATCAGGTCACAGATACGCAGTATTTT.

DNA of the CDR3: TGCGCCAGCAGCTTGGGTCAGAATGAAAAACTGTTTTTT. It yields the protein CASSLGQNEKLFF. This chain uses TRBV5-1 with TRBJ1-4; D call uncertain. Germline CDR1 is SGHRS and CDR2 is YFSETQ. The CDR3 extends over 13 amino acids. Trimming removed 0 bases at V and 5 bases at J, with 5 bases between.

The chain links TRBV9 to TRBJ2-1, with D unresolved. From germline, CDR1 is SGDLS and CDR2 YYNGEE. V was cut by 0 bases and J by 7 bases, with 14 bases left in between. CDR3 length equals 15 residues. The CDR3, as DNA: TGTGCCAGCAGCGTAGGTAGCAGCCTCTTTAATGAGCAGTTCTTC. It translates to CASSVGSSLFNEQFF.

This clone was detected a few times. The chain carries TRBV6-5 and TRBJ1-1; D is unresolved. The ends were cut back, 7 bases at V and 1 base at J, with 10 bases in the middle. The CDR3 runs 13 residues. From germline, CDR1 is MNHEY and CDR2 SVGAGI. The DNA of the CDR3 is TGTGCCAGCAACGGCGGGAGGAACACTGAAGCTTTCTTT. Translation: CASNGGRNTEAFF.

This clone turned up a few times. This chain links TRBV4-3 with TRBJ2-7; 9 nucleotides align to TRBD2. The CDR3 has 15 amino acids. Germline V gene lookup returns CDR1 LGHNA and CDR2 YSLEER. Trimming cost V 4 bases and J 5 bases; bases outside gene matches: 9. CDR3 sequence: CASSLTGTSYHEQYF. CDR3 in DNA: TGCGCCAGCAGCCTAACCGGGACTAGCTATCACGAGCAGTACTTC.

The V call is TRBV5-5, the J call TRBJ1-1; D is ambiguous. Germline loops: CDR1 SGHKS, CDR2 YYEKEE (reference sequence). The CDR3 runs 14 residues. V lost 2 bases and J 0 bases, leaving 8 bases between the germline ends. The CDR3 bases are TGTGCCAGCAGCTTTTTATTTCTGAACACTGAAGCTTTCTTT. Amino acid sequence: CASSFLFLNTEAFF.